These 16 T cell receptor beta chains were sequenced from one sample in a study of cytomegalovirus exposure and HLA in healthy donors. The study ran its PCR with 60 Vbeta and 13 Jbeta primers. Libraries were prepared by immunoSEQ multiplex PCR; TCRdb keeps only in-frame clonotypes and omits some of them. The top ten hold about 2% of the sample, which has more than 70,000 clones, over 70% seen once. The sequencing sample was made of PBMCs. The origin of the receptors is a boy aged 10-17 years in good health and CMV-seronegative.

This clone was observed a single time. V and J are TRBV4-1 and TRBJ2-5; 8 bases align to TRBD1. Germline V gene lookup returns CDR1 MGHRA and CDR2 YSYEKL. Trimming cost V 2 bases and J 7 bases; bases outside gene matches: 3. This CDR3 spans 13 amino acids. CDR3 bases: TGCGCCAGCAGCCAACTAACAGGGGGGACCCAGTACTTC. Protein: CASSQLTGGTQYF.

The chain combines TRBV4-2 with TRBJ2-5, with a possible D match to TRBD2 (6 bases). The CDR3 sequence is 18 residues long. Germline V gene data show CDR1 as LGHNA and CDR2 as YNFKEQ. The V gene lost 0 bases and the J gene lost 2 bases, with 19 bases spanning the gap. In DNA, the CDR3 is TGTGCCAGCAGCCAAGACCTTCGGGGTGGGGGGACTCAAGAGACCCAGTACTTC. Its protein product is CASSQDLRGGGTQETQYF.

The chain carries TRBV5-4 and TRBJ2-7; D possibly corresponds to TRBD1 (6 bases). This CDR3 comprises 13 residues. Trimming removed 4 bases at V and 4 bases at J, with 12 bases between. The V gene's germline CDR1 is SGHNT and CDR2 YYREEE (reference sequence). CDR3 in DNA: TGTGCCAGCAGCCCTGCAGGGGCGTACGAGCAGTACTTC. Residues: CASSPAGAYEQYF.

The J gene is TRBJ2-7, the V gene TRBV4-3; 12 bases agree with TRBD1. The CDR3 is 15 amino acids. CDR1 is LGHNA, CDR2 YSLEER, per germline. With 4 bases clipped from V and 4 bases from J, the junction kept 5 bases outside the gene matches. The CDR3 DNA reads as TGCGCCAGCAGCCCTTTGGGACAGGGGGCATACGAGCAGTACTTC. This sequence encodes CASSPLGQGAYEQYF.

This sequence joins TRBV5-1 and TRBJ1-2, with D perhaps matching TRBD1 (5 bases). Germline V gene lookup returns CDR1 SGHRS and CDR2 YFSETQ. V lost 0 bases, J lost 4 bases, and 7 bases lay in between. This CDR3 spans 13 amino acids. The CDR3 nucleotides read TGCGCCAGCAGCTTGGGACAGACCTATGGCTACACCTTC. Protein product: CASSLGQTYGYTF. Combining the CDR3 with reference TRBV5-1 and TRBJ1-2 gives the whole variable domain KAGVTQTPRYLIKTRGQQVTLSCSPISGHRSVSWYQQTPGQGLQFLFEYFSETQRNKGNFPGRFSGRQFSNSRSEMNVSTLELGDSALYLCASSLGQTYGYTFGSGTRLTVV.

This sequence joins TRBV28 and TRBJ1-2, with D maybe TRBD1 (6 bases). Germline values: CDR1 MDHEN, CDR2 SYDVKM. Trimming cost V 8 bases and J 0 bases, with 19 bases left between them. The CDR3 sequence is 16 residues long. Here the CDR3 DNA reads TGTGCCAGCTGCCGATTTGGGTGGGGGCCTAACTATGGCTACACCTTC. It is translated as CASCRFGWGPNYGYTF.

This clone has more than one count but fewer than ten. This chain uses TRBV19 with TRBJ2-7, with D possibly TRBD1 on 6 matching bases. V was shortened by 10 bases and J by 2 bases, with 18 bases between the two germline ends. The CDR3 extends over 14 amino acids. Germline CDR1 LNHDA, CDR2 SQIVND (reference sequence). The CDR3 bases are TGTGCCACAACCCGACAGGCTGGGGCCTACGAGCAGTACTTC. Translating gives CATTRQAGAYEQYF.

On this clone: One end of the junction fails to match germline, which may point to a read error. The chain combines TRBV4-1 with TRBJ1-1; D uncertain. The CDR3 has 13 amino acids. Germline assignment: CDR1 MGHRA and CDR2 YSYEKL. The CDR3 sequence is CTSSQVGSLEAFF. Here the CDR3 DNA reads TGCACCAGCAGCCAAGTGGGGAGTCTTGAAGCTTTCTTT.

The genes are TRBV27 and TRBJ2-1; D gene ambiguous. Germline V gene sequence: CDR1 MNHEY, CDR2 SMNVEV (reference sequence). This CDR3 contains 13 residues. Trimming cost V 4 bases and J 4 bases, with 8 bases left between them. CDR3 bases: TGTGCCAGCAGTTCTTCAGGTTACAATGAGCAGTTCTTC. Protein: CASSSSGYNEQFF.

This clone is a singleton in its sample. The rearrangement joins TRBV28 to TRBJ2-5; 9 bases match TRBD1. CDR3 length equals 15 residues. Germline loops: CDR1 MDHEN, CDR2 SYDVKM. With V trimmed by 9 bases and J by 2 bases, 10 bases remained unmatched. The CDR3 reads CASRYRGRGQETQYF. The DNA for the CDR3 is TGTGCCAGTCGTTACAGGGGGCGAGGACAAGAGACCCAGTACTTC.

The chain carries TRBV4-3 and TRBJ2-1; D is ambiguous. Germline V gene sequence: CDR1 LGHNA, CDR2 YSLEER. V was shortened by 0 bases and J by 1 base, with 10 bases between the two germline ends. The CDR3 sequence is 16 residues long. CDR3 nucleotide sequence: TGCGCCAGCAGCCAAGATCTGAGCGCGTCCTACAATGAGCAGTTCTTC. It is translated as CASSQDLSASYNEQFF.

The V gene is TRBV4-2, the J gene TRBJ2-7; 7 bases fit TRBD2. The trim removed 4 bases at V and 5 bases at J, leaving 11 bases unmatched. The CDR3 totals 15 residues. In germline, CDR1 is LGHNA, CDR2 YNFKEQ. The CDR3 nucleotides are TGTGCCAGCAGCCCTGGGGGGGAGGAGATACACGAGCAGTACTTC. Translated: CASSPGGEEIHEQYF.

The CDR3 sequence is CASSLMRESPLHF. For the CDR3, the DNA is TGTGCCAGCAGCTTAATGAGGGAGTCACCCCTCCACTTT. V and J are TRBV7-2 and TRBJ1-6; no firm D call. Germline lookup yields CDR1 SGHTA and CDR2 FQGNSA. The CDR3 length is 13 residues. V shed 2 bases and J shed 10 bases, with 9 bases lying between them. Supplemented by reference TRBV7-2 and TRBJ1-6, the full variable domain reads GAGVSQSPSNKVTEKGKDVELRCDPISGHTALYWYRQSLGQGLEFLIYFQGNSAPDKSGLPSDRFSAERTGGSVSTLTIQRTQQEDSAVYLCASSLMRESPLHFGNGTRLTVT.

The CDR3 nucleotides are TGTGCCAGCAGTTTACTTCTTGGGACTAACACTGAAGCTTTCTTT. This translates into CASSLLLGTNTEAFF. This chain joins TRBV27 and TRBJ1-1; D is possibly TRBD1 (5 bases). The V gene lost 2 bases and the J gene lost 2 bases, with 12 bases spanning the gap. The CDR3 covers 15 residues. Looked up from germline, CDR1 is MNHEY and CDR2 is SMNVEV (reference sequence).

This clone was picked up one time. The V call is TRBV9, the J call TRBJ2-3, with D perhaps TRBD1 (6 bases). The CDR3 covers 13 residues. The germline V and J ends were trimmed by 3 bases and 3 bases, with 8 bases remaining between them. CDR1 SGDLS and CDR2 YYNGEE come from the germline V gene. DNA for the CDR3: TGTGCCAGCAGCGCCCAGGGGACAGATACGCAGTATTTT. It codes for CASSAQGTDTQYF.

This clone has only one observation. The chain employs TRBV7-8 and TRBJ1-6; TRBD1 matches 8 bases. V dropped 0 bases and J dropped 7; count of bases not matched to a gene: 14. Per germline, CDR1 SGHVS and CDR2 FQNEAQ. This CDR3 is built from 19 residues. CDR3 in DNA: TGTGCCAGCAGCTTAGCACCTAGGACAGGGAGCAGAAGCAATTCACCCCTCCACTTT. It translates to CASSLAPRTGSRSNSPLHF.